The present T cell receptor (beta chain) was sequenced within a study of T-cell memory formation after mild COVID-19 (dated by TCRdb to about 2021). Turning to the overall study: TCR sequence clusters from the two donors were found to be largely donor specific. Longitudinal TCRalpha and TCRbeta repertoire sequencing tracked T-cell clones expanding and contracting after mild COVID-19 in a couple of donors. The cohort comprised two young, previously healthy adult volunteers, one female and one male. General conclusions and limits of the study: The study included only a couple of mild cases, and larger cohorts that include severe cases with pre-infection samples were judged to be necessary. Whether the second-wave clones peaking on day 37 were SARS-CoV-2 specific was not confirmed. From day 15 to 85, contracting clones showed balanced CD4/CD8 phenotypes, whereas a second wave of clones that expanded from day 15 to 37 leaned towards CD4+. Some responding clones were detected in pre-infection memory, suggesting pre-existing cross-reactive memory T cells joined the SARS-CoV-2 response. Contracting CD4+ clones turned up mainly in the CM and EM memory subsets, whereas EMRA was where CD8+ clones were enriched.

The instrument given in TCRdb is Illumina NovaSeq 6000. TCRalpha and TCRbeta cDNA libraries were constructed by 5'RACE with constant-segment primers, with sample barcodes and unique molecular identifiers being introduced. RNA was extracted from every sample with Trizol reagent. Library amplification was performed in two PCR steps, and a second sample barcode and Illumina TruSeq adapters were introduced in the second step. Sequencing of the libraries was done on an Illumina NovaSeq, producing 2 x 150 bp paired-end reads. The study's processing was this. Demultiplexing of reads and collapsing into UMI-guided consensus sequences were performed with migec v1.2.7. With mixcr v2.1.11, UMI consensuses were aligned to TRA and TRB V and J templates and assembled into clonotypes. A clonotype was counted as expanded or contracted only if both edgeR and NoisET called the change significant, with noise models trained on biological replicates. edgeR calls used a false discovery rate-adjusted p below 0.01 and a log2 fold-change threshold of 1. PCA with hierarchical clustering of max-normalized trajectories of the 1000 most abundant clonotypes was used as exploratory dynamics analysis. The CD4 or CD8 phenotype of responding clones was assigned using the separately sequenced CD4+ and CD8+ repertoires. Using fastp at Q25 and MiXCR, TCRdb reprocessed the public reads and kept productive beta chains. Each CDR3 protein appears once, grouped with its most common genes and DNA. These V and J calls rely on TCRdb rather than the paper's analysis. The sample contains about 470,000 distinct CDR3 sequences, around a sixth of them found a single time. The top ten clones comprise approximately 13% of the sample.

Reading the germline V gene gives CDR1 LGHNA and CDR2 YNFKEQ. The CDR3 starts with the cysteine, ends with the phenylalanine, and has 15 residues. The DNA shown is the 45-base CDR3, in frame from base 1. The V and J ends are trimmed by 3 bases and 7 bases, leaving 13 bases between them. PBMCs were isolated by Ficoll-Paque density gradient centrifugation. This clonotype showed up just a few times. Its antigen is currently not known. No qualities accompany the bases; no much larger clone lies one base away. The source is an adult woman who had mild COVID-19 (a few samples of this study predate the infection). The sample titles of this study are shuffled in the database, so cell type and time point are left out; the donor was told from shared clones. Sequenced input: PBMCs or a T cell subset sorted from them (not recorded which). The V gene is TRBV4-2 and the J gene is TRBJ1-6, and TRBD1 may be the D gene, going by 5 matching bases. CDR3 loop: CASSHEHPGNSPLHF. The sequenced DNA is TGTGCCAGCAGCCACGAGCACCCAGGGAATTCACCCCTCCACTTT.